The clone carrying this TCR beta chain was seen ten or more times. MiXCR, run by TCRdb on the 5' RACE reads, gives a single entry per CDR3 protein. Found here are tens of thousands of distinct CDR3 sequences, approximately 5.4% of them singletons; the top ten hold 7.5% to 9.5%. The germline V and J ends were trimmed by 2 bases and 5 bases, with 10 bases remaining between them. This CDR3 is 13 amino acids long. Germline loops: CDR1 SGHRS, CDR2 YFSETQ. These data are taken from a study of T cells of healthy individuals. This chain connects TRBV5-1 to TRBJ1-1, with D maybe TRBD1 (5 bases). This receptor was taken from a female donor in good health. CDR3 in DNA: TGCGCCAGCAGCTTAATCACAGGAACTGAAGCTTTCTTT. This codes for CASSLITGTEAFF. Using reference TRBV5-1 and TRBJ1-1 for the parts outside the CDR3, the full variable domain is KAGVTQTPRYLIKTRGQQVTLSCSPISGHRSVSWYQQTPGQGLQFLFEYFSETQRNKGNFPGRFSGRQFSNSRSEMNVSTLELGDSALYLCASSLITGTEAFFGQGTRLTVV.